This entry lists 9 T cell receptor beta chains sequenced from one sample in a study of PD-L1 blockade in urothelial cancer. Clones were sequenced by immunoSEQ multiplex PCR, and TCRdb holds only the in-frame ones, with some missing. This sample has 55,000 to 80,000 clones, with around 87% found just once. Sample time point: pretreatment peripheral blood. Specimen: PBMCs, collected around atezolizumab (anti-PD-L1) treatment. Every receptor here comes from a man aged 60-69 years with urothelial cancer.

The chain recombines TRBV19 with TRBJ2-2; TRBD2 is a possible D gene (6 bases). This CDR3 is 15 amino acids long. Trimming cost V 4 bases and J 2 bases, with 11 bases left between them. Germline CDR1 and CDR2: LNHDA and SQIVND (reference sequence). CDR3: CASSTSGTNTGELFF. Here the CDR3 DNA reads TGTGCCAGTAGTACCTCCGGGACTAACACCGGGGAGCTGTTTTTT.

The CDR3, as DNA: TGTGCCAGCTCACCGGGCAGGGAGGGTCAGCCCCAGCATTTT. Its translation is CASSPGREGQPQHF. V usage is TRBV18 and J usage is TRBJ1-5; TRBD1 is a possible D gene (5 bases). Germline assignment: CDR1 KGHSH and CDR2 LQKENI. The CDR3 totals 14 residues. V shed 3 bases and J shed 6 bases, with 12 bases lying between them.

The rearrangement joins TRBV19 to TRBJ1-6; D gene ambiguous. The CDR3 is 15 amino acids. Germline CDR1 reads LNHDA; CDR2 reads SQIVND (reference sequence). V dropped 3 bases and J dropped 1 base, with 7 bases sitting between them. The CDR3 sequence is CASSIAGSYNSPLHF. CDR3 coding DNA: TGTGCCAGTAGTATCGCGGGTTCCTATAATTCACCCCTCCACTTT.

The J gene is TRBJ1-1, the V gene TRBV5-6; 7 positions agree with TRBD1. The CDR3 runs 15 residues. The germline V gene has CDR1 SGHDT and CDR2 YYEEEE. Trimming removed 5 bases from V and 0 bases from J; junction bases left unmatched: 7. DNA of the CDR3: TGTGCCAGCAGTTATCCGGGACAGATGAACACTGAAGCTTTCTTT. Protein: CASSYPGQMNTEAFF. The full variable domain, its missing parts supplied by reference TRBV5-6 and TRBJ1-1, is DAGVTQSPTHLIKTRGQQVTLRCSPKSGHDTVSWYQQALGQGPQFIFQYYEEEERQRGNFPDRFSGHQFPNYSSELNVNALLLGDSALYLCASSYPGQMNTEAFFGQGTRLTVV.

The genes are TRBV27 and TRBJ1-6, with unresolved D. Germline CDR1 and CDR2: MNHEY and SMNVEV (reference sequence). CDR3 length: 18 amino acids. V was trimmed by 3 bases and J by 0 bases, leaving 15 bases between them. The CDR3 sequence: CASSLLPPRSSYNSPLHF. CDR3 DNA: TGTGCCAGCAGTTTGCTACCTCCTAGGAGCTCCTATAATTCACCCCTCCACTTT.

The chain uses TRBV7-9 and TRBJ1-5, with TRBD1 as a possible D gene (6 bases). CDR3 length: 15 residues. Germline lookup yields CDR1 SEHNR and CDR2 FQNEAQ (reference sequence). V was pared by 3 bases and J by 4 bases, with 13 bases between. The CDR3 nucleotides read TGTGCCAGCAGCTTGTGGCAGGGGAGAAATCAGCCCCAGCATTTT. Its protein is CASSLWQGRNQPQHF.

The rearrangement uses TRBV9 and TRBJ1-1; D is perhaps TRBD1 (5 bases). The CDR3 spans 12 residues. The germline gives CDR1 SGDLS, CDR2 YYNGEE. Trimming cost V 3 bases and J 5 bases, with 8 bases left between them. The CDR3 DNA follows: TGTGCCAGCAGCGCAGGGTCTACTGAAGCTTTCTTT. This gives the protein CASSAGSTEAFF. The full variable domain, in which reference TRBV9 and TRBJ1-1 provide the parts outside the CDR3, is DSGVTQTPKHLITATGQRVTLRCSPRSGDLSVYWYQQSLDQGLQFLIQYYNGEERAKGNILERFSAQQFPDLHSELNLSSLELGDSALYFCASSAGSTEAFFGQGTRLTVV.

The CDR3 loop is CASSWGGGTNTEAFF. CDR3 nucleotide sequence: TGTGCCAGCAGCTGGGGCGGGGGGACCAACACTGAAGCTTTCTTT. V and J are TRBV11-2 and TRBJ1-1; D is possibly TRBD1 (5 bases). The germline CDR1 and CDR2 sequences are SGHAT and FQNNGV. This CDR3 spans 15 amino acids. Trimming pared 4 bases from V and 2 bases from J, leaving 14 bases between.

J is TRBJ2-7 and V is TRBV6-1; 7 nucleotides agree with TRBD1. From germline, CDR1 is MNHNS and CDR2 SASEGT. The CDR3 extends over 12 amino acids. Trimming took 0 bases from V and 11 from J; bases not matched to a gene: 4. CDR3 DNA: TGTGCCAGCAGTGAAGCAGGCAGGGGGAAGTACTTC. Translating gives CASSEAGRGKYF.